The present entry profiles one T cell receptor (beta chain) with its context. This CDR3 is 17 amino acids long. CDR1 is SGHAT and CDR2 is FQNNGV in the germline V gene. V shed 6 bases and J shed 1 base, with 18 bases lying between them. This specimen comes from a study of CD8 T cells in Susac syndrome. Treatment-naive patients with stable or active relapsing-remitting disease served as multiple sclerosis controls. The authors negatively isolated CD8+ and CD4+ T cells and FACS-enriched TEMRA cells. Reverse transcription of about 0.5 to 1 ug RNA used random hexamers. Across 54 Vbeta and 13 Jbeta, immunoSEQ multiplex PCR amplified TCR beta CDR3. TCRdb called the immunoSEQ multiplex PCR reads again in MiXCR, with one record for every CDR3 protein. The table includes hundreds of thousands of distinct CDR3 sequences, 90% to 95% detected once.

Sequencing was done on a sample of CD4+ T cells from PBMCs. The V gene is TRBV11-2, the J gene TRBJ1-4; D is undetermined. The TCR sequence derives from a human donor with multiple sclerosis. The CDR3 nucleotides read TGTGCCAGCAGTTTATCCCTCGTCGCGGGAACTAATGAAAAACTGTTTTTT. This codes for CASSLSLVAGTNEKLFF.